This entry features one TCR beta chain sequence. Its antigen is undetermined. These data belong to a study of a mutant IDH1 vaccine in newly diagnosed glioma. This CDR3 spans 15 amino acids. CDR1 is LGHNA and CDR2 is YSLEER in the germline V gene. Trimming cost V 3 bases and J 7 bases; bases outside gene matches: 6. Assay: immunoSEQ multiplex PCR; the TCRdb copy retains only in-frame clones and omits some. The sample contains some 130,000 clones, about four fifths of which appear only once. Time point specified: week 11, during vaccination. A single vaccine dose contained 300 ug of mutant IDH1 20-mer peptide, and topical imiquimod was used with it.

The rearrangement joins TRBV4-3 to TRBJ1-6; TRBD1 matches at 7 bases. This specimen consisted of PBMCs, obtained from a glioma patient whose treatment included an IDH1 peptide vaccine. This receptor was obtained from a man aged 35-49 years with glioma. The CDR3 nucleotides are TGCGCCAGCAGCCAGTCGACAGGGAGCAATTCACCCCTCCACTTT. Translated, it gives CASSQSTGSNSPLHF.